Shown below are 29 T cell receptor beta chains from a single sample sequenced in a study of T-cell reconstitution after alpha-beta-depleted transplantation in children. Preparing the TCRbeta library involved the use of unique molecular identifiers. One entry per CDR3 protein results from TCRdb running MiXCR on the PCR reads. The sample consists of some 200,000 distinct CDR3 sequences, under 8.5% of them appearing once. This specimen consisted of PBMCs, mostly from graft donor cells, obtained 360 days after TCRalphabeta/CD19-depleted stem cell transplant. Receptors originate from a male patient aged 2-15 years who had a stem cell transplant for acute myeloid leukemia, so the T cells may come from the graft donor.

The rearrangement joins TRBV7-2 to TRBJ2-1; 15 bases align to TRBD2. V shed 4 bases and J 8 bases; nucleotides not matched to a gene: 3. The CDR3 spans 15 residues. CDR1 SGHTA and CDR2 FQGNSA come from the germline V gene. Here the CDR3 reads CASSSGLAGGDEQFF. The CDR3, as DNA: TGTGCCAGCAGCTCGGGACTAGCGGGAGGTGATGAGCAGTTCTTC.

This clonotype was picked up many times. CDR3 loop: CASSLTGPDTQYF. The CDR3 nucleotides read TGTGCCAGCAGCTTAACAGGTCCAGATACGCAGTATTTT. The chain couples TRBV7-9 to TRBJ2-3, with D possibly being TRBD1 (5 bases). The CDR3 spans 13 residues. Trimming left V 2 bases short and J 4 bases short, with 7 bases between. Germline V gene data show CDR1 as SEHNR and CDR2 as FQNEAQ (reference sequence).

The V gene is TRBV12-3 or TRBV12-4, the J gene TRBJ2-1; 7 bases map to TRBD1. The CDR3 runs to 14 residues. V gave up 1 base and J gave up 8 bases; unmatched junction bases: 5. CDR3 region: CASSLEGARDEQFF. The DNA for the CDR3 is TGTGCCAGCAGTTTAGAGGGGGCCAGGGATGAGCAGTTCTTC.

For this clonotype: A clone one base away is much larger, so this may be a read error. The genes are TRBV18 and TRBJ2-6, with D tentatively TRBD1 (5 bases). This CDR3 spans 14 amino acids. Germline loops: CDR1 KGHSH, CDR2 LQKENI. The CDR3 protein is CASSPVSGANILTF. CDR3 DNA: TGTGCCAGCTCTCCGGTCTCTGGGGCCAACATCCTGACTTTC.

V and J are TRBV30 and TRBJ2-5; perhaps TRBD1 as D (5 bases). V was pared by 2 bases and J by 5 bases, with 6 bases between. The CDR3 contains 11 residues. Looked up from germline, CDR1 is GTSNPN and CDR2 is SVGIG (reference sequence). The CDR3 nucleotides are TGTGCCTGGAGTTCAGGGGAGACCCAGTACTTC. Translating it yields CAWSSGETQYF.

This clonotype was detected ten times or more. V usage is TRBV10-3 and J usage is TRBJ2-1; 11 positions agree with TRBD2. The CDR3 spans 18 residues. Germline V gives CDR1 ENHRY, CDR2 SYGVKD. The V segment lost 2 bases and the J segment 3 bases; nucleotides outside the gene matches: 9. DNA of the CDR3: TGTGCCATCAGTGAGCAGGGGACTAGCGGAGGCTTCTACAATGAGCAGTTCTTC. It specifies CAISEQGTSGGFYNEQFF.

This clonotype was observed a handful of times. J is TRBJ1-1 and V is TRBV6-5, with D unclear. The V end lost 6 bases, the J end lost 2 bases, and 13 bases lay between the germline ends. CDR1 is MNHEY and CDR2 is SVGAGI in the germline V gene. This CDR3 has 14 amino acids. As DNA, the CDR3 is TGTGCCAGCAGGTATTCGTACGATAACACTGAAGCTTTCTTT. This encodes CASRYSYDNTEAFF.

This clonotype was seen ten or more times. CDR3 region: CAISGDGWGDTQYF. In nucleotides, the CDR3 is TGTGCCATCAGTGGGGACGGCTGGGGTGATACGCAGTATTTT. The chain joins TRBV10-3 to TRBJ2-3; D is tentatively TRBD1 or TRBD2 (5 bases each). The V and J ends lost 4 bases and 6 bases respectively, with 14 bases between them. Per germline, CDR1 ENHRY and CDR2 SYGVKD. This CDR3 has 14 amino acids.

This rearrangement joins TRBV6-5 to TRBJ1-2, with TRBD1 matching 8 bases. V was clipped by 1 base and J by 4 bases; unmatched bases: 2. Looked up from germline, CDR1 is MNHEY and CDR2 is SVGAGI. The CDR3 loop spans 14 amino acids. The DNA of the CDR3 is TGTGCCAGCAGTTACTTCGGACAGGGCTATGGCTACACCTTC. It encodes CASSYFGQGYGYTF.

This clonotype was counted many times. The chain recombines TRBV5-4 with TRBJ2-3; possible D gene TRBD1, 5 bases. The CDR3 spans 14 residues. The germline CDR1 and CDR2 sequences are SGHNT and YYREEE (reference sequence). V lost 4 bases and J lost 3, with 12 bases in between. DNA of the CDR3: TGTGCCAGCAGCCCCCGACAGTTTACAGATACGCAGTATTTT. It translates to CASSPRQFTDTQYF.

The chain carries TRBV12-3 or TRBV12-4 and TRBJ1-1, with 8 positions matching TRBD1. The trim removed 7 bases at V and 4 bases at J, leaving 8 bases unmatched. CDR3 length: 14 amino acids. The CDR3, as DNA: TGTGCCAGCACGGACAGGGTTTTCGCCACTGAAGCTTTCTTT. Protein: CASTDRVFATEAFF.

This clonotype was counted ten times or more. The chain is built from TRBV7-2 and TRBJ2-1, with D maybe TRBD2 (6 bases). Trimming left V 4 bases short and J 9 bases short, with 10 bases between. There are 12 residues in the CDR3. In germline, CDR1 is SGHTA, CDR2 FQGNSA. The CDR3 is CASSSRRGEQFF. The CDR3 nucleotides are TGTGCCAGCAGCTCCCGGAGGGGTGAGCAGTTCTTC.

The CDR3 DNA reads as TGCAGTGCGGCCGACACGGGGGTATTTACCTACAATGAGCAGTTCTTC. It translates to CSAADTGVFTYNEQFF. The chain employs TRBV20-1 and TRBJ2-1, with D possibly being TRBD2 (6 bases). This CDR3 contains 16 residues. V lost 6 bases and J 2 bases, leaving 20 bases between the germline ends. The germline V gene has CDR1 DFQATT and CDR2 SNEGSKA (reference sequence).

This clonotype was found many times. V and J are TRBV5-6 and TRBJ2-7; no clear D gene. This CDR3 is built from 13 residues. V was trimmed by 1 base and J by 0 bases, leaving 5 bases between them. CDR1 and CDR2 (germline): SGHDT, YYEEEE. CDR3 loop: CASSLIFSYEQYV. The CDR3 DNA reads TGTGCCAGCAGCTTGATCTTCTCCTACGAGCAGTACGTC.

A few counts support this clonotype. CDR3 sequence reads: CACQGRGETQYF. The CDR3 DNA reads TGTGCCTGCCAGGGGCGTGGGGAGACCCAGTACTTC. V gene TRBV21-1 combines with J gene TRBJ2-5; the D call TRBD1 from the table was never checked on the DNA. TRBV21-1 is deemed a pseudogene. The CDR3 runs to 12 residues.

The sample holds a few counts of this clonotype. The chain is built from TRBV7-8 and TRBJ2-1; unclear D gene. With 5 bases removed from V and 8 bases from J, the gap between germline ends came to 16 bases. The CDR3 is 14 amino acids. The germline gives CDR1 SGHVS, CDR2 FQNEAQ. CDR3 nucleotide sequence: TGTGCCAGCAGCAATAGGGCCTTCGGCGATGAGCAGTTCTTC. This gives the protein CASSNRAFGDEQFF.

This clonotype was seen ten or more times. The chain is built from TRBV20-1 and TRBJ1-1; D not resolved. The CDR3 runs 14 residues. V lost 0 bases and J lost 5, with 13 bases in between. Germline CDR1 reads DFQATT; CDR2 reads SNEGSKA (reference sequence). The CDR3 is CSARDPRGWTEAFF. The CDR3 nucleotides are TGCAGTGCTAGAGATCCTCGGGGATGGACTGAAGCTTTCTTT.

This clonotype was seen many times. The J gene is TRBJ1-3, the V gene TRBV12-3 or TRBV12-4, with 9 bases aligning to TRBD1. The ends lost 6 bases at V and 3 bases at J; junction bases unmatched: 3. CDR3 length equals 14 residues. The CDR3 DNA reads TGTGCCAGCAGCCGGACAGGGGTTGGAAACACCATATATTTT. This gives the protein CASSRTGVGNTIYF.

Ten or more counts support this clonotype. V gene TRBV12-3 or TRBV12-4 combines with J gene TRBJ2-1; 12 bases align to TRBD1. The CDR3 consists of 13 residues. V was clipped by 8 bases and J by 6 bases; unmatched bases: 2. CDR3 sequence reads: CASGDRGRNEQFF. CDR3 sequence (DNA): TGTGCCAGCGGGGACAGGGGGCGCAATGAGCAGTTCTTC.

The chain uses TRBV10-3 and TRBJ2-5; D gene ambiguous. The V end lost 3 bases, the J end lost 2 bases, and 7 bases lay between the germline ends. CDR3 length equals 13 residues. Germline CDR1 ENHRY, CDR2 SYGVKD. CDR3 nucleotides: TGTGCCATCAGTGATGGCAAACAAGAGACCCAGTACTTC. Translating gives CAISDGKQETQYF.

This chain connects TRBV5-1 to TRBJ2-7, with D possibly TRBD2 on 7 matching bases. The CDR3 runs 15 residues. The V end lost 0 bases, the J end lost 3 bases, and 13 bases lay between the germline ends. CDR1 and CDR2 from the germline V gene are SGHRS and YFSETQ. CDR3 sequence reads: CASSLEGGGLYEQYF. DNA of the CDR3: TGCGCCAGCAGCTTGGAAGGGGGGGGCCTCTACGAGCAGTACTTC.

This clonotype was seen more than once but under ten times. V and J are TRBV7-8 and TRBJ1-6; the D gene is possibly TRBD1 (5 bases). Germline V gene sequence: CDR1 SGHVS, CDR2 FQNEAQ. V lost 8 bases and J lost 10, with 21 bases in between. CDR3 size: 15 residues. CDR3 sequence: CASQGGILGGSPLHF. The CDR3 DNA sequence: TGTGCCAGCCAGGGTGGGATCCTCGGAGGGTCACCCCTCCACTTT.

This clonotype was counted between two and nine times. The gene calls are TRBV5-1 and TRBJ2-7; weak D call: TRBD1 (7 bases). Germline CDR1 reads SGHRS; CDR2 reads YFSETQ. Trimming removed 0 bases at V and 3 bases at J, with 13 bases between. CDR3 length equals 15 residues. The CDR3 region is CASSLDYRGLYEQYF. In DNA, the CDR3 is TGCGCCAGCAGCTTGGACTACAGGGGACTCTACGAGCAGTACTTC.

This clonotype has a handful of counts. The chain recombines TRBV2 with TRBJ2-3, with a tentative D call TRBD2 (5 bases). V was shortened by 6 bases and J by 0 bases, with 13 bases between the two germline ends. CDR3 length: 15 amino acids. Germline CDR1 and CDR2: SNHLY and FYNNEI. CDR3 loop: CASRPGLTSTDTQYF. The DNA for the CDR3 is TGTGCCAGCAGACCCGGACTTACTAGCACAGATACGCAGTATTTT.

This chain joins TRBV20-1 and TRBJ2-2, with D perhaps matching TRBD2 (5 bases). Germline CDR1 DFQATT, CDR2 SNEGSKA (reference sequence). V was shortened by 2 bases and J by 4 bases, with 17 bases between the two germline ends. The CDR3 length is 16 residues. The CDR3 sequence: CSARSGGWLSTGELFF. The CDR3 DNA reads TGCAGTGCTAGAAGTGGCGGGTGGTTGAGCACCGGGGAGCTGTTTTTT.

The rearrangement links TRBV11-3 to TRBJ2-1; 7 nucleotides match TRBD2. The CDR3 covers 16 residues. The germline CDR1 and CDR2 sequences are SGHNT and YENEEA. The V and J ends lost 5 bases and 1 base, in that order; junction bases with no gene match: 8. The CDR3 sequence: CASSPRSGVSYNEQFF. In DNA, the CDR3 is TGTGCCAGCAGCCCTAGGAGCGGGGTGTCCTACAATGAGCAGTTCTTC. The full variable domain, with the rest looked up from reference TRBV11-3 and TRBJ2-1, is EAGVVQSPRYKIIEKKQPVAFWCNPISGHNTLYWYLQNLGQGPELLIRYENEEAVDDSQLPKDRFSAERLKGVDSTLKIQPAELGDSAVYLCASSPRSGVSYNEQFFGPGTRLTVL.

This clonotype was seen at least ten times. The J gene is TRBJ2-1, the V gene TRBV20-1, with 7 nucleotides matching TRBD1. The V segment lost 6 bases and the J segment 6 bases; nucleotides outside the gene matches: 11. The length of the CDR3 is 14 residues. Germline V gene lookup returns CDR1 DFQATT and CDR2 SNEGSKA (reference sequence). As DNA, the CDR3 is TGCAGTGCCCCTCGACAGGGTATTGGCAATGAGCAGTTCTTC. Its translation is CSAPRQGIGNEQFF.

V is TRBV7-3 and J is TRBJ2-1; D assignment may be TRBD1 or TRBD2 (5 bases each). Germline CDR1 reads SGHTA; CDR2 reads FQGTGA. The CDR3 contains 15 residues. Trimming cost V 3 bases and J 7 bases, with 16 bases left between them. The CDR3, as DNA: TGTGCCAGCAGCTTGGGGACCCCCAGCGTTAATGAGCAGTTCTTC. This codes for CASSLGTPSVNEQFF.

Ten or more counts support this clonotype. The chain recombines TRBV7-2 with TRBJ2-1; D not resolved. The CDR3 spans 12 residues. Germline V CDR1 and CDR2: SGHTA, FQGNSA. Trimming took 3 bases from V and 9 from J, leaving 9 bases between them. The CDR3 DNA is TGTGCCAGCAGCTTCCGGAACGGTGAGCAGTTCTTC. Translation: CASSFRNGEQFF.